A single sample is the source of the 21 T cell receptor beta chains below, sequenced in a study of cytomegalovirus exposure and HLA in healthy donors. PCR used 60 Vbeta primers and 13 Jbeta primers. The table came from immunoSEQ multiplex PCR; TCRdb's copy has only in-frame clones and leaves some out. The sample records some 200,000 clones, 70% to 80% being singletons. Material: PBMCs. The receptors were gathered from a girl under 10 years old in good health and CMV-seronegative.

This clone occurred once. The chain links TRBV6-5 to TRBJ1-5; TRBD1 might be the D (6 bases). Looked up from germline, CDR1 is MNHEY and CDR2 is SVGAGI. Between the trimmed V and J ends, which lost 3 bases and 7 bases, there was a span of 19 bases. The CDR3 is 16 residues long. The CDR3 coding sequence is TGTGCCAGCAGTTATAGTTACAGGGTAGGGAGACAGCCCCAGCATTTT. It translates to CASSYSYRVGRQPQHF.

A single count supports this clone. V usage is TRBV4-2 and J usage is TRBJ1-5; possibly TRBD1 for D (5 bases). Trimming stripped 1 base from V and 5 bases from J, with 12 bases between. This CDR3 has 15 residues. Per germline, CDR1 LGHNA and CDR2 YNFKEQ. The CDR3 is CASSQGSGDDQPQHF. CDR3 DNA: TGTGCCAGCAGCCAAGGGTCGGGGGACGATCAGCCCCAGCATTTT.

This clone was seen more than once but under ten times. The chain is built from TRBV5-1 and TRBJ1-1, with TRBD1 identical over 9 bases. The V and J ends lost 0 bases and 5 bases, in that order; junction bases with no gene match: 8. This CDR3 comprises 16 residues. Germline loops: CDR1 SGHRS, CDR2 YFSETQ. The CDR3 loop is CASSLALGQGETEAFF. The CDR3 DNA reads TGCGCCAGCAGCTTGGCCTTGGGACAGGGTGAGACTGAAGCTTTCTTT.

The chain carries TRBV5-8 and TRBJ1-1, with 7 bases matching TRBD1. The CDR3 contains 17 residues. Trimming at V came to 2 bases and at J to 3 bases, leaving 13 bases not matched to a gene. From germline, CDR1 is SGHTS and CDR2 YDEGEE. DNA of the CDR3: TGTGCCAGCAGCTTTTTCGTTCGACAGGGTCGGGACACTGAAGCTTTCTTT. It codes for CASSFFVRQGRDTEAFF.

The CDR3 here is CASSAMTGGNTEAFF. The CDR3 nucleotides are TGTGCCAGCAGTGCCATGACAGGGGGCAACACTGAAGCTTTCTTT. The V gene is TRBV6-4, the J gene TRBJ1-1, with 10 bases lining up with TRBD1. Germline loops: CDR1 MRHNA, CDR2 SNTAGT. V shed 4 bases and J 2 bases; nucleotides not matched to a gene: 4. This CDR3 comprises 15 residues.

This clone has a handful of counts. The chain recombines TRBV25-1 with TRBJ1-2, with TRBD1 as a possible D gene (6 bases). With 7 bases removed from V and 7 bases from J, the gap between germline ends came to 13 bases. Germline-derived CDR1 and CDR2 are MGHDK and SYGVNS. The CDR3 is made up of 12 amino acids. The CDR3 coding sequence is TGTGCCAGCATGAAGGGGGGGATTGGCTACACCTTC. It is translated as CASMKGGIGYTF.

This chain joins TRBV18 and TRBJ2-7; 10 positions agree with TRBD2. Germline V CDR1 and CDR2: KGHSH, LQKENI. The CDR3 totals 15 residues. J was trimmed by 2 bases and V by 6 bases; bases with no gene match: 7. The CDR3 DNA follows: TGTGCCAGCTCCCGCAATAGCGGGAGGACCTACGAGCAGTACTTC. Encoded protein: CASSRNSGRTYEQYF.

This chain links TRBV6-5 with TRBJ2-5; D call uncertain. V gave up 2 bases and J gave up 3 bases, with 7 bases separating them. In germline, CDR1 is MNHEY, CDR2 SVGAGI. This CDR3 is built from 13 residues. This CDR3 is CASSYVQKETQYF. The CDR3 bases are TGTGCCAGCAGTTACGTACAGAAAGAGACCCAGTACTTC.

The chain links TRBV7-9 to TRBJ1-2, with 10 bases aligning to TRBD1. The trim removed 5 bases at V and 5 bases at J, leaving 8 bases unmatched. Germline V gene sequence: CDR1 SEHNR, CDR2 FQNEAQ (reference sequence). The CDR3 sequence is 15 residues long. DNA of the CDR3: TGTGCCAGCAGCAAATACCGGGACAGGGGTTATGGCTACACCTTC. It translates to CASSKYRDRGYGYTF.

The V call is TRBV5-6, the J call TRBJ2-1; 7 nucleotides agree with TRBD1. The germline V gene encodes CDR1 SGHDT and CDR2 YYEEEE. The CDR3 extends over 16 amino acids. After removal of 5 bases from V and 3 bases from J, the junction contained 11 bases not matched to a gene. CDR3 loop: CASRPRDRLLYNEQFF. The CDR3 nucleotides read TGTGCCAGCAGACCCCGGGACAGACTCCTCTACAATGAGCAGTTCTTC. Looking up the rest from reference TRBV5-6 and TRBJ2-1 gives the full variable domain: DAGVTQSPTHLIKTRGQQVTLRCSPKSGHDTVSWYQQALGQGPQFIFQYYEEEERQRGNFPDRFSGHQFPNYSSELNVNALLLGDSALYLCASRPRDRLLYNEQFFGPGTRLTVL.

This chain joins TRBV6-1 and TRBJ1-2; TRBD1 is a possible D gene (6 bases). Trimming took 6 bases from V and 5 from J, leaving 19 bases between them. The germline gives CDR1 MNHNS, CDR2 SASEGT. The CDR3 covers 15 residues. The CDR3 here is CASSRGAGLDYGYTF. The CDR3 region has the DNA TGTGCCAGCAGCCGGGGGGCAGGTTTAGATTATGGCTACACCTTC.

This chain connects TRBV9 to TRBJ2-3, with 12 bases identical to TRBD2. The CDR3 runs to 16 residues. V shed 1 base, J shed 2 bases, and the junction held 2 bases outside the gene matches. Looked up from germline, CDR1 is SGDLS and CDR2 is YYNGEE. The DNA for the CDR3 is TGTGCCAGCAGCGTATCTAGCGGGGGGGACACAGATACGCAGTATTTT. Encoded protein: CASSVSSGGDTDTQYF.

The chain employs TRBV10-1 and TRBJ1-1; D is unclear. V gave up 3 bases and J gave up 3 bases, with 5 bases separating them. The CDR3 runs to 12 residues. Germline CDR1 WNHNN, CDR2 SYGVQD (reference sequence). The CDR3 is CASSDRDTEAFF. CDR3 DNA sequence: TGCGCCAGCAGTGACCGGGACACTGAAGCTTTCTTT.

CDR3 sequence (DNA): TGTGCCTGGACCAAAGGGACTAGCGGGTACTACGAGCAGTACTTC. Residues: CAWTKGTSGYYEQYF. J is TRBJ2-7 and V is TRBV30; 12 nucleotides line up with TRBD2. V lost 4 bases and J lost 3; bases outside the gene matches: 7. The CDR3 is 15 amino acids. CDR1 is GTSNPN and CDR2 is SVGIG in the germline V gene (reference sequence). Complete variable domain (other parts from reference TRBV30 and TRBJ2-7): SQTIHQWPATLVQPVGSPLSLECTVEGTSNPNLYWYRQAAGRGLQLLFYSVGIGQISSEVPQNLSASRPQDRQFILSSKKLLLSDSGFYLCAWTKGTSGYYEQYFGPGTRLTVT.

The table lists this clone with a count of one. The chain carries TRBV30 and TRBJ2-1, with TRBD1 as a possible D gene (6 bases). CDR1 and CDR2 (germline): GTSNPN, SVGIG (reference sequence). The CDR3 has 19 amino acids. The V end lost 8 bases, the J end lost 3 bases, and 32 bases lay between the germline ends. The CDR3 loop reads CAGTRGHQRRLSVYNEQFF. The CDR3 DNA reads as TGTGCCGGGACACGGGGACACCAGAGACGACTGTCGGTCTACAATGAGCAGTTCTTC.

DNA of the CDR3: TGTGCCAGCAGCCTAAGCTGGACAGGGTCTCAAGAGACCCAGTACTTC. It codes for CASSLSWTGSQETQYF. The chain uses TRBV28 and TRBJ2-5, with 8 positions matching TRBD1. Germline-derived CDR1 and CDR2 are MDHEN and SYDVKM. Trimming cost V 6 bases and J 2 bases; bases outside gene matches: 11. This CDR3 spans 16 amino acids.

The chain joins TRBV7-2 to TRBJ2-7; possible D gene TRBD2, 5 bases. The CDR3 runs to 15 residues. V lost 5 bases to trimming and J lost 7 bases, with 21 bases between them. CDR1 SGHTA and CDR2 FQGNSA come from the germline V gene. The CDR3 DNA is TGTGCCAGCAGCCCGGACGCCTATTCTAGCCGGGAGCAGTACTTC. Protein: CASSPDAYSSREQYF. The entire variable domain, with the rest obtained from reference TRBV7-2 and TRBJ2-7, is as follows: GAGVSQSPSNKVTEKGKDVELRCDPISGHTALYWYRQSLGQGLEFLIYFQGNSAPDKSGLPSDRFSAERTGGSVSTLTIQRTQQEDSAVYLCASSPDAYSSREQYFGPGTRLTVT.

The CDR3 region has the DNA TGTGCCAGTAGTCCCCAGGGGGCGCGACGAACTGAAGCTTTCTTT. Translation: CASSPQGARRTEAFF. The chain joins TRBV19 to TRBJ1-1, with TRBD1 identical over 8 bases. The CDR3 runs to 15 residues. The ends lost 5 bases at V and 5 bases at J; junction bases unmatched: 10. In germline, CDR1 is LNHDA, CDR2 SQIVND (reference sequence).

The chain uses TRBV6-1 and TRBJ1-5, with 8 bases identical to TRBD1. The germline gives CDR1 MNHNS, CDR2 SASEGT. The CDR3 contains 14 residues. V shed 7 bases and J 7 bases; nucleotides not matched to a gene: 9. The CDR3 loop reads CASTGQGSGQPQHF. CDR3 nucleotides: TGTGCCAGCACTGGACAGGGTTCAGGGCAGCCCCAGCATTTT.

V gene TRBV4-1 combines with J gene TRBJ2-1; 8 positions match TRBD2. CDR1 and CDR2 (germline): MGHRA, YSYEKL. The CDR3 covers 15 residues. V trimming: 8 bases; J trimming: 0 bases; junction bases outside the gene matches: 6. Here the CDR3 reads CASRPLAASYNEQFF. The CDR3 nucleotides read TGCGCCAGCCGTCCACTAGCGGCCTCCTACAATGAGCAGTTCTTC.

This clone has a single count. The chain has TRBV9 and TRBJ1-2; no clear D. The CDR3 covers 13 residues. V lost 4 bases and J 8 bases, leaving 15 bases between the germline ends. The germline gives CDR1 SGDLS, CDR2 YYNGEE. The CDR3 sequence is CASSPQDYWGYTF. The CDR3 DNA reads as TGTGCCAGCAGCCCTCAGGATTACTGGGGCTACACCTTC. The full variable domain, in which reference TRBV9 and TRBJ1-2 provide the parts outside the CDR3, is DSGVTQTPKHLITATGQRVTLRCSPRSGDLSVYWYQQSLDQGLQFLIQYYNGEERAKGNILERFSAQQFPDLHSELNLSSLELGDSALYFCASSPQDYWGYTFGSGTRLTVV.